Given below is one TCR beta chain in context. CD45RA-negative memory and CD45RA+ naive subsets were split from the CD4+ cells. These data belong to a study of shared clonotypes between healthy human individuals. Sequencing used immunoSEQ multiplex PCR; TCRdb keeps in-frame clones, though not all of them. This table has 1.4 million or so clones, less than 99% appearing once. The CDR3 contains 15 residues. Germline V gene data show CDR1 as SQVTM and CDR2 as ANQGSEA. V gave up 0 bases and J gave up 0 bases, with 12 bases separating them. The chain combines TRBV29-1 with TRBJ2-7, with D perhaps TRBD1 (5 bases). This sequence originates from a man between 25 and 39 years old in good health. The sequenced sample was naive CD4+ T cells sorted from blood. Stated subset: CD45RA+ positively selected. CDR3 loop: CSVEDRAGYSYEQYF. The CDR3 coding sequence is TGCAGCGTTGAAGATCGGGCAGGGTACTCCTACGAGCAGTACTTC.